This T cell receptor (beta chain) appears in the sequencing data of a study of T cells in Graves' hyperthyroidism and ophthalmopathy. Study background: It was at initial diagnosis, before any treatment, that peripheral blood was collected.

Germline values: CDR1 MNHNS, CDR2 SASEGT. The CDR3 spans 14 residues. The V end lost 2 bases, the J end lost 8 bases, and 13 bases lay between the germline ends. Amplification of TCR beta CDR3 regions used RNA as the template. First-round RT-PCR with HTBI primers amplified the TCR CDR3 region. TCRdb reprocessed the multiplex PCR reads with MiXCR, giving one entry per CDR3 protein. The profile shows hundreds of thousands of distinct CDR3 sequences, about 20% of them singletons. As for this clonotype: Antigen: not known.

Study findings and constraints: Most thyroid clonotypes with frequency above 0.001 were detected in blood. Ophthalmopathy was told apart from stable hyperthyroidism by a 13 V-J model. Ophthalmopathy was identified by the model a median 6.5 months ahead of onset.

The chain joins TRBV6-1 to TRBJ1-5; D is unclear. The sequence was obtained from a man aged 25 to 40 with Graves' ophthalmopathy. The sequencing input was blood. CDR3 sequence reads: CASSESQLREPQHF. The DNA of the CDR3 is TGTGCCAGCAGTGAATCGCAGTTAAGGGAGCCCCAGCATTTT.